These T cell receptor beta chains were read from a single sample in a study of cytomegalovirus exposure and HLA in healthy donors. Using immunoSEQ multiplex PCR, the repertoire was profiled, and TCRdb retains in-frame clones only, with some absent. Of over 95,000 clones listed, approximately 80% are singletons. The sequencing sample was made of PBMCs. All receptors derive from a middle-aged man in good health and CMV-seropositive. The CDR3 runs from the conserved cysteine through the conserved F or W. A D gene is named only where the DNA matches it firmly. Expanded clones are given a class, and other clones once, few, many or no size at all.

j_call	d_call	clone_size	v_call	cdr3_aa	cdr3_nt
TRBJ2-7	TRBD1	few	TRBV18	CASSPTTGGGLEQYF	TGTGCCAGCTCACCCACGACAGGGGGCGGCCTTGAGCAGTACTTC
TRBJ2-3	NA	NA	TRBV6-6	CASRIWDKAKDTQYF	TGTGCCAGCAGGATCTGGGACAAGGCTAAAGATACGCAGTATTTT
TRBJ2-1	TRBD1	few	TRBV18	CASSPGTASYNEQFF	TGTGCCAGCTCACCAGGGACAGCCTCCTACAATGAGCAGTTCTTC
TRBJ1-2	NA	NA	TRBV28	CASSLGARGANYGYTF	TGTGCCAGCAGTCTAGGGGCCAGGGGCGCAAACTATGGCTACACCTTC
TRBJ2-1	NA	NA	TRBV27	CASSKGRGGSYNEQFF	TGTGCCAGCAGTAAAGGGCGGGGCGGCTCCTACAATGAGCAGTTCTTC
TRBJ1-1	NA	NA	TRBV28	CASIRVVGGNTEAFF	TGTGCCAGCATCCGAGTTGTGGGAGGAAACACTGAAGCTTTCTTT
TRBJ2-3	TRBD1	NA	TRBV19	CARNYRGSTDTQYF	TGTGCCCGTAATTACAGGGGGTCGACAGATACGCAGTATTTT
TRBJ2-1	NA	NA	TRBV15	CATSSRRKQAGEQFF	TGTGCCACCAGCAGCCGAAGGAAACAGGCAGGTGAGCAGTTCTTC
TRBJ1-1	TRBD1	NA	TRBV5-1	CASSWGQGNTEAFF	TGCGCCAGCAGCTGGGGACAGGGGAACACTGAAGCTTTCTTT
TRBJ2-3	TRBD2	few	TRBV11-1	CASSLGLAGGTDTQYF	TGTGCCAGCAGCTTAGGACTAGCGGGGGGCACAGATACGCAGTATTTT
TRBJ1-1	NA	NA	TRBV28	CASSLFTIPEAFF	TGTGCCAGCAGTTTATTTACAATCCCTGAAGCTTTCTTT
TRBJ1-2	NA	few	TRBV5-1	CASSANRESGYTF	TGCGCCAGCAGCGCCAACAGGGAGAGTGGCTACACCTTC
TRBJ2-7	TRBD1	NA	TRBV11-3	CASSLTGGSEQYF	TGTGCCAGCAGCCTAACAGGGGGGAGCGAGCAGTACTTC
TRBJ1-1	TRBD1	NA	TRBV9	CASSAGQAGTEAFF	TGTGCCAGCAGCGCCGGACAGGCGGGGACTGAAGCTTTCTTT
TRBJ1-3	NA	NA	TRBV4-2	CASSPGVGNTIYF	TGTGCCAGCAGCCCGGGGGTTGGAAACACCATATATTTT
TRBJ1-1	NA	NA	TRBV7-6	CASSSGHSRGVTEAFF	TGTGCCAGCAGCTCCGGACATAGCAGGGGAGTCACTGAAGCTTTCTTT
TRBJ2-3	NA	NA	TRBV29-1	CSVAFRVDFTYTQYF	TGCAGCGTCGCGTTCCGGGTGGACTTCACTTATACGCAGTATTTT
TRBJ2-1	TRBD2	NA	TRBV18	CASSPPGLAGGNEQFF	TGTGCCAGCTCACCACCAGGGCTAGCGGGGGGGAATGAGCAGTTCTTC
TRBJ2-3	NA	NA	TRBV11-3	CASPEGGPGDTQYF	TGTGCCAGCCCCGAGGGGGGGCCAGGAGATACGCAGTATTTT
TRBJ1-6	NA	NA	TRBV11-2	CASSESPWENSPLHF	TGTGCCAGCAGCGAGAGTCCTTGGGAGAATTCACCCCTCCACTTT
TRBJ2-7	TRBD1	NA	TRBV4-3	CASSQDRASEQYF	TGCGCCAGCAGCCAGGACAGGGCCAGCGAGCAGTACTTC
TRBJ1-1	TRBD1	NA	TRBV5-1	CASSSRDRNTEAFF	TGCGCCAGCAGCTCGAGGGACAGGAACACTGAAGCTTTCTTT
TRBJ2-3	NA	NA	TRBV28	CAISGTDTQYF	TGTGCCATCTCGGGAACAGATACGCAGTATTTT
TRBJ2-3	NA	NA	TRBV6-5	CASSHTDTQYF	TGTGCCAGCAGCCACACAGATACGCAGTATTTT
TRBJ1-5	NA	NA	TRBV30	CAWSPGASSNQPQHF	TGTGCCTGGAGTCCAGGGGCGAGTAGCAATCAGCCCCAGCATTTT
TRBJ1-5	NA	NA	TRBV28	CASSLPTDGHQPQHF	TGTGCCAGCAGTTTACCGACAGACGGCCATCAGCCCCAGCATTTT
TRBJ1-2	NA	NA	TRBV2	CASSVSQGLNYGYTF	TGTGCCAGCAGTGTAAGTCAGGGGCTCAACTATGGCTACACCTTC
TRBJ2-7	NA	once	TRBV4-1	CASSQLQGSYEQYF	TGCGCCAGCAGCCAATTACAGGGTTCCTACGAGCAGTACTTC
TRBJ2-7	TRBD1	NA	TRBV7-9	CSSSLHLGQRSYEQYF	TGTTCCAGCAGCTTACACTTGGGACAGAGATCCTACGAGCAGTACTTC
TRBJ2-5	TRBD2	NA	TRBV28	CASRLAGETQYF	TGTGCCAGCAGACTAGCGGGAGAGACCCAGTACTTC
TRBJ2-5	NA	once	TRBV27	CASSSYGMKGTQYF	TGTGCCAGCAGTTCATACGGGATGAAAGGGACCCAGTACTTC
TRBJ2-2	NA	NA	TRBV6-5	CASRTGTTNTGELFF	TGTGCCAGCAGAACCGGGACAACGAACACCGGGGAGCTGTTTTTT
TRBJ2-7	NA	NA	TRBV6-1	CASSAVGGSSYEQYF	TGTGCCAGCAGTGCAGTTGGGGGGAGCTCCTACGAGCAGTACTTC
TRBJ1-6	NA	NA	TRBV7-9	CASSPGPGNSPLHF	TGTGCCAGCAGCCCTGGACCGGGAAATTCACCCCTCCACTTT
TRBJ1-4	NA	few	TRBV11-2	CASSLEPGLGGEKLFF	TGTGCCAGCAGCTTAGAACCAGGGCTTGGTGGTGAAAAACTGTTTTTT
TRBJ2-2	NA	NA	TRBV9	CASSVRTGNTGELFF	TGTGCCAGCAGCGTGAGAACAGGGAACACCGGGGAGCTGTTTTTT
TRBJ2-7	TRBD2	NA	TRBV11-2	CASSRYSGSTYEQYF	TGTGCCAGCAGCCGGTATAGCGGGAGTACCTACGAGCAGTACTTC
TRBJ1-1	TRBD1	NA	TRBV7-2	CASSLPGGTEAFF	TGTGCCAGCAGCTTACCAGGGGGCACTGAAGCTTTCTTT
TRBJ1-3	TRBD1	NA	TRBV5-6	CASSPSGGIGTPRDF	TGTGCCAGCAGCCCTTCAGGGGGGATAGGGACTCCCCGGGATTTT
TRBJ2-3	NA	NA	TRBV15	CATSFGLRATDTQYF	TGTGCCACCAGCTTTGGACTACGAGCCACAGATACGCAGTATTTT